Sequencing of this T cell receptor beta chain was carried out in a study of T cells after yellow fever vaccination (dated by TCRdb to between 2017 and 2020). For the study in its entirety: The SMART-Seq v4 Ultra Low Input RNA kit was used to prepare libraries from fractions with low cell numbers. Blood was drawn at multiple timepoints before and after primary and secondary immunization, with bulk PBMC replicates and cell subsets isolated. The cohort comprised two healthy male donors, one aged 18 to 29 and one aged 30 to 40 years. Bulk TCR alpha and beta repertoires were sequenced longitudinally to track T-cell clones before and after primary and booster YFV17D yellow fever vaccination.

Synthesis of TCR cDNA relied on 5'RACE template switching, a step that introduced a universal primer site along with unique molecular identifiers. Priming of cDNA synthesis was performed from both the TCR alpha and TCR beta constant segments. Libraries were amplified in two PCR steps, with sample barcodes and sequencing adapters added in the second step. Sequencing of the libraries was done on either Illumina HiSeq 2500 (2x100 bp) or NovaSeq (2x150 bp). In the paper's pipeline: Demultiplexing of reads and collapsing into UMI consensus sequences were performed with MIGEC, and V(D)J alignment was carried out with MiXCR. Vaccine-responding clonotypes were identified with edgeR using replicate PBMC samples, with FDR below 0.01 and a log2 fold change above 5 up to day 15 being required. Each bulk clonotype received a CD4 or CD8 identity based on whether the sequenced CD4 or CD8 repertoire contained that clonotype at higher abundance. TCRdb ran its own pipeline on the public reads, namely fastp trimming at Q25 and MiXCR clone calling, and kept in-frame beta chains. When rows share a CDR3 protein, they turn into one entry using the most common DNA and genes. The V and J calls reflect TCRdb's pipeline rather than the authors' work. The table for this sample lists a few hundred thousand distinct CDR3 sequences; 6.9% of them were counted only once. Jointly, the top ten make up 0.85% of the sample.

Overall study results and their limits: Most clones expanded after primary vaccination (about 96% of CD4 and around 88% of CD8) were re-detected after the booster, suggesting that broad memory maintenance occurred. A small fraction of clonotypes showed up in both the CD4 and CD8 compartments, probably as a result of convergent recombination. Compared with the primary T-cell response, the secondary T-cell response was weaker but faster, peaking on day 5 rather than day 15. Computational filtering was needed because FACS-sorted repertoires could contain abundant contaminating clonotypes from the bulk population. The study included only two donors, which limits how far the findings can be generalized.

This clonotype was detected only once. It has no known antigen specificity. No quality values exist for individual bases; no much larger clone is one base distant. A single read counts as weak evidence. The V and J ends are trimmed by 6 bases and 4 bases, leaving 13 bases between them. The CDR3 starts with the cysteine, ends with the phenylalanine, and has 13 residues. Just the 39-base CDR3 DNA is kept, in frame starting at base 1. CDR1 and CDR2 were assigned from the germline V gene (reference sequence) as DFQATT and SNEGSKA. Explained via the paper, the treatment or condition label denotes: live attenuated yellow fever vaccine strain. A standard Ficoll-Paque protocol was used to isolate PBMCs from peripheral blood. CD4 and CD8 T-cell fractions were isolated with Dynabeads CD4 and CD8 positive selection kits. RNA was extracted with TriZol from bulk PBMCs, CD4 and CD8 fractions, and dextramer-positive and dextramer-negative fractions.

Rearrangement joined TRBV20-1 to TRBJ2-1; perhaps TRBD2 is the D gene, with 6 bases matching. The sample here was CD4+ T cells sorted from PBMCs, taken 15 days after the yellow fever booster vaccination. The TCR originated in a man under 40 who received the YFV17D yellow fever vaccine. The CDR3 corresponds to CSASWTTYNEQFF. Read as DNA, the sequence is TGCAGTGCATCCTGGACTACATACAATGAGCAGTTCTTC.